This T cell receptor (beta chain) was captured by sequencing in a study of patients and donors after allogeneic stem cell transplantation. Losses at the gene ends were 3 bases for V and 3 bases for J; bases not matched to a gene: 8. The CDR3 sequence is 15 residues long. The germline CDR1 and CDR2 sequences are SGHDT and YYEEEE. TCRdb used MiXCR to reprocess the RT-PCR reads, holding one entry per CDR3 protein. The table has 98,000 or so distinct CDR3 sequences, approximately 40% seen once; the top ten hold 27%. The sequenced sample was blood, either unsorted or a sorted T cell fraction (not recorded which). The genes are TRBV5-6 and TRBJ2-7, with 8 bases aligning to TRBD2. This TCR was sampled from a human donor who was either an allogeneic HSCT recipient or a stem cell or donor lymphocyte infusion donor (not recorded which). It is not recorded whose cells these are; they may come from a transplant donor. The CDR3 sequence: CASSSLGAGDYEQYF. In nucleotides, the CDR3 is TGTGCCAGCAGCTCACTAGGAGCGGGAGACTACGAGCAGTACTTC.